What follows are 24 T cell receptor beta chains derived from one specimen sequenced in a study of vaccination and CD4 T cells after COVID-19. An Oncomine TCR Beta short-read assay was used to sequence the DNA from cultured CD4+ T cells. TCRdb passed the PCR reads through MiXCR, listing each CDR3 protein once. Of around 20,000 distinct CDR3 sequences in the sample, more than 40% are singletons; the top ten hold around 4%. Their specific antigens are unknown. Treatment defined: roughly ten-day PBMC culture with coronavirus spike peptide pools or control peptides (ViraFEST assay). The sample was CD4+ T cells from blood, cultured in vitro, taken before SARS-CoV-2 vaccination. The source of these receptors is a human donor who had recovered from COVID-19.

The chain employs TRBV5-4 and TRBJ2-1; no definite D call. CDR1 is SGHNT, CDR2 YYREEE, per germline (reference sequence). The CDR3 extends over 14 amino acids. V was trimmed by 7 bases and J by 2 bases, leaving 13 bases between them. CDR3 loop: CASLPEATYNEQFF. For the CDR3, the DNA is TGTGCCAGCCTTCCTGAGGCTACCTACAATGAGCAGTTCTTC.

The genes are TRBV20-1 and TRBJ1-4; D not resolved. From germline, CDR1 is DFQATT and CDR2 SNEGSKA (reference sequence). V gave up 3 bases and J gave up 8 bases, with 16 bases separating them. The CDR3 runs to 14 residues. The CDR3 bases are TGCAGTGCTAGTGAGCCCGCCAACCGGGAAAAACTGTTTTTT. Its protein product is CSASEPANREKLFF.

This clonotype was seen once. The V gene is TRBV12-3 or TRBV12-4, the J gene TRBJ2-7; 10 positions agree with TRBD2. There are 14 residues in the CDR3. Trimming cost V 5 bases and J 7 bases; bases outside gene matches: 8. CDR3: CASSLAAGGGEQYF. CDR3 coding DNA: TGTGCCAGCAGTCTCGCAGCGGGAGGGGGGGAGCAGTACTTC.

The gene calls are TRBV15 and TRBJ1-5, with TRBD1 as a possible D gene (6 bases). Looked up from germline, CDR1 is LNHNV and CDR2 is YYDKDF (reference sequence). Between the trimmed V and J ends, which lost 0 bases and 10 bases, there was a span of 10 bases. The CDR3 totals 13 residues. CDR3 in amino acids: CATSRDPGDPQHF. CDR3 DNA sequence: TGTGCCACCAGCAGAGATCCAGGGGACCCCCAGCATTTT.

Written as DNA, the CDR3 is TGCAGTGCTAGAGCGGGGGCGGGGTACGAGCAGTACTTC. Its translation is CSARAGAGYEQYF. The rearrangement joins TRBV20-1 to TRBJ2-7, with D tentatively TRBD1 or TRBD2 (6 bases each). Germline lookup yields CDR1 DFQATT and CDR2 SNEGSKA (reference sequence). CDR3 length: 13 residues. Between the trimmed V and J ends, which lost 1 base and 4 bases, there was a span of 11 bases.

CDR3 region: CSANPLMNTEAFF. The CDR3, as DNA: TGCAGTGCCAACCCGCTTATGAACACTGAAGCTTTCTTT. The genes are TRBV20-1 and TRBJ1-1; D gene ambiguous. V lost 6 bases and J 0 bases, leaving 11 bases between the germline ends. The CDR3 spans 13 residues. From germline, CDR1 is DFQATT and CDR2 SNEGSKA (reference sequence).

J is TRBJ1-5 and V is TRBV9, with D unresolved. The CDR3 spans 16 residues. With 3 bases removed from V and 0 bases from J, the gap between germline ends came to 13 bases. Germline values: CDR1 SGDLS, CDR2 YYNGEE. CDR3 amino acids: CASSGSEIYSNQPQHF. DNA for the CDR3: TGTGCCAGCAGCGGGTCGGAGATCTATAGCAATCAGCCCCAGCATTTT.

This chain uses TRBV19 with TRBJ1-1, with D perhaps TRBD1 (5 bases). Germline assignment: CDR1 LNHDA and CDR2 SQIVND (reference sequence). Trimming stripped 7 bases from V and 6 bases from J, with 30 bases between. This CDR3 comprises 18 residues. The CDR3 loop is CASKYRRGLQGSTSEAFF. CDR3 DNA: TGTGCCAGTAAGTACAGGCGGGGATTGCAGGGTTCGACCTCTGAAGCTTTCTTT.

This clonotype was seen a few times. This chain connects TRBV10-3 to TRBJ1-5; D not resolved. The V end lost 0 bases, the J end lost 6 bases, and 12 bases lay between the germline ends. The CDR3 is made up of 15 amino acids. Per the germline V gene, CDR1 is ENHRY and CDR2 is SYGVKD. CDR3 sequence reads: CAISESLGKGQPQHF. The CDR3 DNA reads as TGTGCCATCAGTGAGTCACTAGGGAAGGGTCAGCCCCAGCATTTT.

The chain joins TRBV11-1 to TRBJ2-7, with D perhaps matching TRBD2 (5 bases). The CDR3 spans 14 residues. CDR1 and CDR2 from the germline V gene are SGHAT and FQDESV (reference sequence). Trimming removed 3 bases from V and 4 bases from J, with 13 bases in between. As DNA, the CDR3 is TGTGCCAGCAGCTTGGGCGGAGGAAGGTACGAGCAGTACTTC. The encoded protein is CASSLGGGRYEQYF.

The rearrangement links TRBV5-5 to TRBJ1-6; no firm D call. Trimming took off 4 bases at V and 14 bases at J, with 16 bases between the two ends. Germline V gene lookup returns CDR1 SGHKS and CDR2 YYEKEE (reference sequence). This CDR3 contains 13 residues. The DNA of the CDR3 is TGTGCCAGCAGCCCGGTCGGGCTGTCAACCCTCCACTTT. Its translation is CASSPVGLSTLHF.

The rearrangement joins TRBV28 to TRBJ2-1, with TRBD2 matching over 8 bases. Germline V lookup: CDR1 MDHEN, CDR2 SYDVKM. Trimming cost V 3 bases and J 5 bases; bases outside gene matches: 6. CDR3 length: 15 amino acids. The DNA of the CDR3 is TGTGCCAGCAGTTTCTCGGGACTAGGAAACAATGAGCAGTTCTTC. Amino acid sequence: CASSFSGLGNNEQFF.

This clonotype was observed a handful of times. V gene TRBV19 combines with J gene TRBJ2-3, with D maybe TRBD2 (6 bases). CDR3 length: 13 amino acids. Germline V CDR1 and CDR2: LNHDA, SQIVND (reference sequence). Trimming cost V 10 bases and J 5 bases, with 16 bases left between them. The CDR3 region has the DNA TGTGCCACCGGGGTAGCGGTCGAAGATACGCAGTATTTT. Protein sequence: CATGVAVEDTQYF.

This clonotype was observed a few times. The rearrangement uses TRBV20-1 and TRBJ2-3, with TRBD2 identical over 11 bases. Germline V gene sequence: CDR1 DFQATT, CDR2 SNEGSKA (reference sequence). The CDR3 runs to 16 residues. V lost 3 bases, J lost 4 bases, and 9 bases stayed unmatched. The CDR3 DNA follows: TGCAGTGCTAGTAGGCTAGCGGGAGGAGGCGCAGATACGCAGTATTTT. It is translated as CSASRLAGGGADTQYF.

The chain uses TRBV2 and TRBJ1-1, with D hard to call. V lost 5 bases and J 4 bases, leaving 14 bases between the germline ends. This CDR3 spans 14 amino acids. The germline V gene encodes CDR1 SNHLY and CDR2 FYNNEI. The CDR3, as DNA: TGTGCCAGCAGTTCGGGCTGGGTGGCCACTGAAGCTTTCTTT. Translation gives CASSSGWVATEAFF.

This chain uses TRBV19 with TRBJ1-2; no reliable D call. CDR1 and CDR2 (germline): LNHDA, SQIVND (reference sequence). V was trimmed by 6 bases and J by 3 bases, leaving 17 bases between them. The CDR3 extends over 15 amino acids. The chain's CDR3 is CASRGWSLIDYGYTF. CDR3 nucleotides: TGTGCCAGTAGGGGTTGGAGTCTCATTGACTATGGCTACACCTTC.

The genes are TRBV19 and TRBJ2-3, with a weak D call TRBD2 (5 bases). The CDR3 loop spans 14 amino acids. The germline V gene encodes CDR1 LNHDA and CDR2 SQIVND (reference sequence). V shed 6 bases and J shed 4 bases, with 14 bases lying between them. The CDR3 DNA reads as TGTGCCAGTAGCCCCCTAGCTGGGGCAGATACGCAGTATTTT. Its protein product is CASSPLAGADTQYF.

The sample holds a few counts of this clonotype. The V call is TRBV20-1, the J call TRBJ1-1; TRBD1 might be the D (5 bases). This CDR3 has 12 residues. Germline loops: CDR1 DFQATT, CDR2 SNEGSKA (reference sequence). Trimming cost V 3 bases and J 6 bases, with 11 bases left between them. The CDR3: CSASRGVPEAFF. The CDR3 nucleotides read TGCAGTGCTAGTAGAGGGGTACCTGAAGCTTTCTTT.

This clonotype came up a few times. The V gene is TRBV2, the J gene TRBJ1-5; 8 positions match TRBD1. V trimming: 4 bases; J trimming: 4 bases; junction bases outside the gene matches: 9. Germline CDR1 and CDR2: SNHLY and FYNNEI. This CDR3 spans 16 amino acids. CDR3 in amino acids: CASSANRGIGNQPQHF. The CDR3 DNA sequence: TGTGCCAGCAGTGCGAACAGGGGGATAGGAAATCAGCCCCAGCATTTT.

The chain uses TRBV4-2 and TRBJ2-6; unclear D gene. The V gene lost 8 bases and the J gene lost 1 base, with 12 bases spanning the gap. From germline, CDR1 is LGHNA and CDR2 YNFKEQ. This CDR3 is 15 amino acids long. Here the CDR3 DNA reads TGTGCCAGCGGGCGTCGATGGTCTGGGGCCAACGTCCTGACTTTC. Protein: CASGRRWSGANVLTF.

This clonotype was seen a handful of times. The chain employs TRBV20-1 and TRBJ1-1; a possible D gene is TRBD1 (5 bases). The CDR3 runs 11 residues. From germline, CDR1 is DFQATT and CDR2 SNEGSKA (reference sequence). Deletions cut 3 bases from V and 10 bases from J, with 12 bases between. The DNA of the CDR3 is TGCAGTGCTAGGGGGCCGGGAGTAGCTTTCTTT. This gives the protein CSARGPGVAFF.

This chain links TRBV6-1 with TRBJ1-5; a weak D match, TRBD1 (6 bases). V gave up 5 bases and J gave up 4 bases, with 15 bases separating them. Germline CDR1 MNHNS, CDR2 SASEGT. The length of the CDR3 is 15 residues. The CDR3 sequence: CASSLVGGPNQPQHF. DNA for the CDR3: TGTGCCAGCAGTCTCGTCGGGGGGCCGAATCAGCCCCAGCATTTT.

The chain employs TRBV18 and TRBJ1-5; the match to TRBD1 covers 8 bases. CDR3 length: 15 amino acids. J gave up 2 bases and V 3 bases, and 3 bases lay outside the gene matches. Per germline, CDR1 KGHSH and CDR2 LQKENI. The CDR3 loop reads CASSPDRGGNQPQHF. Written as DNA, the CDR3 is TGTGCCAGCTCACCCGACAGGGGTGGCAATCAGCCCCAGCATTTT.

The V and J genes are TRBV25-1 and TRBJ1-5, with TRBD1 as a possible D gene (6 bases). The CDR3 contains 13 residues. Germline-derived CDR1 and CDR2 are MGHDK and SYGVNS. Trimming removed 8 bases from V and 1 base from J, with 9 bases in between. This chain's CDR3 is CASSGDSNQPQHF. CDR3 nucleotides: TGTGCCAGCTCAGGGGACAGCAATCAGCCCCAGCATTTT.